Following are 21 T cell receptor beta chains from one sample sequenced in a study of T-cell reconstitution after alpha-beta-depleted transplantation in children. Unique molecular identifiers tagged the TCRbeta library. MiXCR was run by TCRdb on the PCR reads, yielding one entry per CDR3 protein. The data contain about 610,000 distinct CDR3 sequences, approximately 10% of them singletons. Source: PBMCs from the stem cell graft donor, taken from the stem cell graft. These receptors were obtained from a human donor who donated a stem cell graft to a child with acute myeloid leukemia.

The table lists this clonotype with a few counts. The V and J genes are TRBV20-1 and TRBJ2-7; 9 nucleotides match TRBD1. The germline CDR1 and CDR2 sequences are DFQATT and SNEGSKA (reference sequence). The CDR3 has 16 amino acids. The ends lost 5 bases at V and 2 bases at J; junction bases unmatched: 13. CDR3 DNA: TGCAGTGCTGTGGAAGGGGGACAGGGATTCACCTACGAGCAGTACTTC. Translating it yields CSAVEGGQGFTYEQYF.

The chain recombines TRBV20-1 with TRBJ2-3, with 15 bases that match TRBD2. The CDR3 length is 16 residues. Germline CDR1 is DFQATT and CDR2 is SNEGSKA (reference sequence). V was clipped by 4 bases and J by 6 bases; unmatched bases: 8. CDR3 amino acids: CSAIRTSGRAMDTQYF. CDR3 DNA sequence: TGCAGTGCTATCCGGACTAGCGGGAGGGCTATGGATACGCAGTATTTT.

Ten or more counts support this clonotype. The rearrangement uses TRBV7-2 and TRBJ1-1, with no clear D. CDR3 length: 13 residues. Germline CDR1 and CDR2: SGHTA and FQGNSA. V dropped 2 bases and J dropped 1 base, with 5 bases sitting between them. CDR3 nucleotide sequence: TGTGCCAGCAGCTTAAGACAGAACACTGAAGCTTTCTTT. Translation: CASSLRQNTEAFF.

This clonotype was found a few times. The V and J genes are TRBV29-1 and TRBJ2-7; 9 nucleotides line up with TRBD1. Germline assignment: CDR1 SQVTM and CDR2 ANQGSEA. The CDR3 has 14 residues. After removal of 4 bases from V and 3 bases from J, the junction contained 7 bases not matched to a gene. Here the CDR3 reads CSVVQGALVYEQYF. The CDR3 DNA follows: TGCAGCGTTGTACAGGGGGCGTTGGTCTACGAGCAGTACTTC.

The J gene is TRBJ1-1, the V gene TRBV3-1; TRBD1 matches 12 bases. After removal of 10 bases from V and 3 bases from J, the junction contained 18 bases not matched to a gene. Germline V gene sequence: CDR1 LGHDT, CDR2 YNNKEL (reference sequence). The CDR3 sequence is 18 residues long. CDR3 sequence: CAIRGQGAWGTTDTEAFF. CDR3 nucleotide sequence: TGTGCCATCAGGGGACAGGGGGCTTGGGGTACGACGGACACTGAAGCTTTCTTT.

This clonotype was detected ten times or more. CDR3 in DNA: TGCAGCGTTGAGTCAACTTTCGGGGGCATTCAGTACTTC. Its protein product is CSVESTFGGIQYF. The chain combines TRBV29-1 with TRBJ2-4, with D possibly being TRBD2 (6 bases). The CDR3 sequence is 13 residues long. Germline V gene sequence: CDR1 SQVTM, CDR2 ANQGSEA. Trimming cost V 3 bases and J 9 bases, with 15 bases left between them.

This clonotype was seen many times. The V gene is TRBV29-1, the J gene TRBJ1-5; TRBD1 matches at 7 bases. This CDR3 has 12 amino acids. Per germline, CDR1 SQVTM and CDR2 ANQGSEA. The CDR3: CSTKTGRQPQHF. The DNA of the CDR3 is TGCAGTACTAAGACAGGGCGTCAGCCCCAGCATTTT.

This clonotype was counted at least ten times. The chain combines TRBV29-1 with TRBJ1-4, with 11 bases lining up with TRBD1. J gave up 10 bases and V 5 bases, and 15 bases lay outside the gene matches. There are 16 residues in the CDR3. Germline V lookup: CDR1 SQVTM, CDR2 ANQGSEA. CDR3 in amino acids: CSVSFGQGASWGKLFF. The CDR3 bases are TGCAGCGTTTCTTTCGGACAGGGGGCGTCTTGGGGAAAACTGTTTTTT.

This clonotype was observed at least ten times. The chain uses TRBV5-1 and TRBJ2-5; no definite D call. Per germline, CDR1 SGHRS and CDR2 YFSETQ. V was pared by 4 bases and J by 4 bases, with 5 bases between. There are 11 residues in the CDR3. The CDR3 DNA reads TGCGCCAGCAGCATGGGAGAGACCCAGTACTTC. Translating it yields CASSMGETQYF.

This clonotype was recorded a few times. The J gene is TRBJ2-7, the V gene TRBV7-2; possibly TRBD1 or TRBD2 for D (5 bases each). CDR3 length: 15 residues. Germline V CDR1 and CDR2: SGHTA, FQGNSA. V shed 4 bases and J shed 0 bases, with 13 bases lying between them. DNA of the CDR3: TGTGCCAGCAGCTCCCCGGGACGAGCCTCCTACGAGCAGTACTTC. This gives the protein CASSSPGRASYEQYF. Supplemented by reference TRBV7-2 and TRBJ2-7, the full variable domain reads GAGVSQSPSNKVTEKGKDVELRCDPISGHTALYWYRQSLGQGLEFLIYFQGNSAPDKSGLPSDRFSAERTGGSVSTLTIQRTQQEDSAVYLCASSSPGRASYEQYFGPGTRLTVT.

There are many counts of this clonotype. DNA of the CDR3: TGTGCCAGCAGCTTAAACCCTAGCGAACTCTACGAGCAGTACTTC. This encodes CASSLNPSELYEQYF. V is TRBV11-1 and J is TRBJ2-7, with a tentative D call TRBD2 (6 bases). Per germline, CDR1 SGHAT and CDR2 FQDESV (reference sequence). CDR3 length: 15 residues. V shed 2 bases and J shed 3 bases, with 14 bases lying between them.

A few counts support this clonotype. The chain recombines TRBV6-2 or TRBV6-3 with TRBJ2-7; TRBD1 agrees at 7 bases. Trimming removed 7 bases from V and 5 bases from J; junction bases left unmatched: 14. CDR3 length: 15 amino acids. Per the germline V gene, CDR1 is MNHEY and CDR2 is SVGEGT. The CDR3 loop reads CASTRPPGQLNEQYF. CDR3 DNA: TGTGCCAGCACCAGACCCCCGGGACAGCTCAACGAGCAGTACTTC.

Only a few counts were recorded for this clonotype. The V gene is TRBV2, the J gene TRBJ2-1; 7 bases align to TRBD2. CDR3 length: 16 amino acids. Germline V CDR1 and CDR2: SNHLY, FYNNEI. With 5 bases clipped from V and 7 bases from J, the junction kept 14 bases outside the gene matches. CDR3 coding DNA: TGTGCCAGCAGTCCTCTCACTAGCGTTGGGGGGAATGAGCAGTTCTTC. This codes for CASSPLTSVGGNEQFF. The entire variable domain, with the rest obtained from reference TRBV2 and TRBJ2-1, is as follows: EPEVTQTPSHQVTQMGQEVILRCVPISNHLYFYWYRQILGQKVEFLVSFYNNEISEKSEIFDDQFSVERPDGSNFTLKIRSTKLEDSAMYFCASSPLTSVGGNEQFFGPGTRLTVL.

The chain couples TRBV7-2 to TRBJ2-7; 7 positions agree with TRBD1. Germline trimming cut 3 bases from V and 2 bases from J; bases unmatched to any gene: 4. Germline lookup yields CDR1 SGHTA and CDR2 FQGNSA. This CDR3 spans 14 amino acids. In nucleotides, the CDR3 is TGTGCCAGCAGCTTCAGGGGGTACCCCTACGAGCAGTACTTC. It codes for CASSFRGYPYEQYF.

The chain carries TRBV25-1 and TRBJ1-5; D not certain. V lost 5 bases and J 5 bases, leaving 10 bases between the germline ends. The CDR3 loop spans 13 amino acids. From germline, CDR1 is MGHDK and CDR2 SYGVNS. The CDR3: CASSSRGDQPQHF. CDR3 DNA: TGTGCCAGCAGTTCTCGGGGAGATCAGCCCCAGCATTTT.

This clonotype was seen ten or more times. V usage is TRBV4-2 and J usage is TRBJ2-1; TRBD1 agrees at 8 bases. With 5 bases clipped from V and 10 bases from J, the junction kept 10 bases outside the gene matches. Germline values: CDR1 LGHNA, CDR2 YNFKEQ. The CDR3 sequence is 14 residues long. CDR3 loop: CASSGWTGNGEQFF. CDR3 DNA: TGTGCCAGCAGCGGATGGACAGGGAACGGCGAGCAGTTCTTC.

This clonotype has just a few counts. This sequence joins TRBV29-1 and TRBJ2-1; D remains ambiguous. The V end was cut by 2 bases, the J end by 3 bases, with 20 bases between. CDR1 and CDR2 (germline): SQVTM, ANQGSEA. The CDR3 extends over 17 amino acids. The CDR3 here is CSVEPLWGGSHYNEQFF. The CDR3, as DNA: TGCAGCGTTGAACCCTTGTGGGGTGGGTCCCACTACAATGAGCAGTTCTTC.

CDR3 loop: CASSLDKLGTGIDEQYF. The CDR3, as DNA: TGTGCCAGCAGCTTAGACAAACTCGGGACAGGGATAGACGAGCAGTACTTC. The rearrangement links TRBV7-8 to TRBJ2-7; 9 nucleotides line up with TRBD1. The length of the CDR3 is 17 residues. Per the germline V gene, CDR1 is SGHVS and CDR2 is FQNEAQ. Trimming cost V 1 base and J 5 bases; bases outside gene matches: 12.

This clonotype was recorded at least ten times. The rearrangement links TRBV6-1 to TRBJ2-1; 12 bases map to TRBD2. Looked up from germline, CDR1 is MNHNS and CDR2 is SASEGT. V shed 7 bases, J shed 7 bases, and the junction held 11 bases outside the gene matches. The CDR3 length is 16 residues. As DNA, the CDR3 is TGTGCCAGCACCGTTGGGCTAGCGGGAGGGCAAAATGAGCAGTTCTTC. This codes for CASTVGLAGGQNEQFF.

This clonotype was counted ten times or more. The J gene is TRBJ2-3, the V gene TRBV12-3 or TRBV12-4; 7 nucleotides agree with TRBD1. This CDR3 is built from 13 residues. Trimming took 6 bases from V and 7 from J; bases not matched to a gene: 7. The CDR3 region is CASRVDRSNTQYF. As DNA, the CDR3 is TGTGCCAGCAGAGTGGACAGGTCGAATACGCAGTATTTT.

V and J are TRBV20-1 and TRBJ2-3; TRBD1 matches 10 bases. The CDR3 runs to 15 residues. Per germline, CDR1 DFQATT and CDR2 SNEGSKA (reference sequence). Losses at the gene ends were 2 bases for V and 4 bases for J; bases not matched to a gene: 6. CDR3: CSARRGTGEADTQYF. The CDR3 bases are TGCAGTGCTAGACGGGGGACAGGGGAGGCAGATACGCAGTATTTT.